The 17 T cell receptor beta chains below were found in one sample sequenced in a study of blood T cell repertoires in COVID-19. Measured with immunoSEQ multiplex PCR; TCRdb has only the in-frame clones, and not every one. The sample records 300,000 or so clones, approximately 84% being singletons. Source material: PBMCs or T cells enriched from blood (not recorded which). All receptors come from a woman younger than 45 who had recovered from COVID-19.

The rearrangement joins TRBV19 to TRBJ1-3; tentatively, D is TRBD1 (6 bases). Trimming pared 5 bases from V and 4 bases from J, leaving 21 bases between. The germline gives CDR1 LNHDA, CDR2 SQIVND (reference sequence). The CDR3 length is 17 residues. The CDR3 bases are TGTGCCAGTAGTCTCTCCCCACAGGGAGGGAGAGGAAACACCATATATTTT. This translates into CASSLSPQGGRGNTIYF.

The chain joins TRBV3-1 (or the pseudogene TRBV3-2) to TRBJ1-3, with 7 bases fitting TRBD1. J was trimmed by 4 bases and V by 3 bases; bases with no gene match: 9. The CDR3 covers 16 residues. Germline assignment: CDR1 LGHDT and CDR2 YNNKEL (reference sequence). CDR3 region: CASSQGQFNLGNTIYF. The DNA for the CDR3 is TGTGCCAGCAGCCAGGGACAGTTCAACCTAGGAAACACCATATATTTT.

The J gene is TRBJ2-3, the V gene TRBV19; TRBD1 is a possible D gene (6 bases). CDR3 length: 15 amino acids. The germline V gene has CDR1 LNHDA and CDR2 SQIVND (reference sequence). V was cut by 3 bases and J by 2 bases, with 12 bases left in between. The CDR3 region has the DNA TGTGCCAGTAGTATTTGGAGGACAGACACAGATACGCAGTATTTT. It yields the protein CASSIWRTDTDTQYF. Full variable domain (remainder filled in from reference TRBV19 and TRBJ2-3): DGGITQSPKYLFRKEGQNVTLSCEQNLNHDAMYWYRQDPGQGLRLIYYSQIVNDFQKGDIAEGYSVSREKKESFPLTVTSAQKNPTAFYLCASSIWRTDTDTQYFGPGTRLTVL.

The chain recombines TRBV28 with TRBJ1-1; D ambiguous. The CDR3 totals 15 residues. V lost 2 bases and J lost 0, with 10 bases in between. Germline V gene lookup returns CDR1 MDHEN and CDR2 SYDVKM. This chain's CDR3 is CASSLERVLNTEAFF. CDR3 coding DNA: TGTGCCAGCAGTTTAGAGCGGGTCCTGAACACTGAAGCTTTCTTT.

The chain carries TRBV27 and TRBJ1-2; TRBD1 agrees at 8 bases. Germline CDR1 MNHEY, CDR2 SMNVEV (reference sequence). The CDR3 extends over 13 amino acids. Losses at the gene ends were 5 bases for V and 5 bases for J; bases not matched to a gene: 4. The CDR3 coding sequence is TGTGCCAGCAGTCAAGGGACAGGATATGGCTACACCTTC. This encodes CASSQGTGYGYTF.

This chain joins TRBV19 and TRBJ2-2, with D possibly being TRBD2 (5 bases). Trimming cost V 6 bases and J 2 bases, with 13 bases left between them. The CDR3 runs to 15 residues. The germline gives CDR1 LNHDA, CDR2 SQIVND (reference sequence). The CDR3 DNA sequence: TGTGCCAGTAGGTCCGCGGAGGCCAACACCGGGGAGCTGTTTTTT. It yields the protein CASRSAEANTGELFF.

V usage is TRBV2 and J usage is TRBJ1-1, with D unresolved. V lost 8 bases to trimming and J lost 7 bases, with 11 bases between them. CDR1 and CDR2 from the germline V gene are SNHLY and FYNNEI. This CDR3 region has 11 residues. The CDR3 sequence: CASPSGDEAFF. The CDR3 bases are TGTGCCAGCCCGAGCGGGGATGAAGCTTTCTTT.

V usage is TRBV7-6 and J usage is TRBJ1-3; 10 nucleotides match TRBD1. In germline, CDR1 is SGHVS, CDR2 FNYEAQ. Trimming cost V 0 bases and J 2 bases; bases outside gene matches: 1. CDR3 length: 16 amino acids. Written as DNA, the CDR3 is TGTGCCAGCAGCTTAGCGACAGGGGGCCCTGGAAACACCATATATTTT. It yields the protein CASSLATGGPGNTIYF.

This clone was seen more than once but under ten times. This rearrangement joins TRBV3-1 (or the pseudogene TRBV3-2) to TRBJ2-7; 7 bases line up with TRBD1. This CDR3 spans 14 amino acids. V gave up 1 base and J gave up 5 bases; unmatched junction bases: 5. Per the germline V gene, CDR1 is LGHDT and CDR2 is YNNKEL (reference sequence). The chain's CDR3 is CASSQGGQIHEQYF. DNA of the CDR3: TGTGCCAGCAGCCAAGGGGGACAGATCCACGAGCAGTACTTC.

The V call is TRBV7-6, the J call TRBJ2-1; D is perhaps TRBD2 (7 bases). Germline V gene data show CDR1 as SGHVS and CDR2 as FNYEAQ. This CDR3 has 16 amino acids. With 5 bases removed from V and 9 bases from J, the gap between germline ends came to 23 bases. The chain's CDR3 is CASSPRRDPRGGEQFF. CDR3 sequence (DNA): TGTGCCAGCAGCCCCCGCCGGGACCCTAGGGGGGGTGAGCAGTTCTTC.

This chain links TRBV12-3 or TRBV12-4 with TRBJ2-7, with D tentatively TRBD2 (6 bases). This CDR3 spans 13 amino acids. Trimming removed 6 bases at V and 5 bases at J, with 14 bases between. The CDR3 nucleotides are TGTGCCAGCAGAAATAGCGGAGGGAACGAGCAGTACTTC. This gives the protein CASRNSGGNEQYF.

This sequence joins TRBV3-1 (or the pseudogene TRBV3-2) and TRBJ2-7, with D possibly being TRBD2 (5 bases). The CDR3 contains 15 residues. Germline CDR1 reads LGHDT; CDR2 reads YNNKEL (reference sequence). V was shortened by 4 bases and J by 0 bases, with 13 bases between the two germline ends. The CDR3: CASSPSEGSSYEQYF. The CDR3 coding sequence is TGTGCCAGCAGCCCGAGCGAGGGCTCCTCCTACGAGCAGTACTTC.

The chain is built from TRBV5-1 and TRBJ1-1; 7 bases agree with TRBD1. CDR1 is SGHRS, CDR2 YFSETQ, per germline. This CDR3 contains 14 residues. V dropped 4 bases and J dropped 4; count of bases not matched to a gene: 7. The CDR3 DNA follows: TGCGCCAGCAGCCCAGGGACAGACGGCACTGAAGCTTTCTTT. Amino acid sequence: CASSPGTDGTEAFF.

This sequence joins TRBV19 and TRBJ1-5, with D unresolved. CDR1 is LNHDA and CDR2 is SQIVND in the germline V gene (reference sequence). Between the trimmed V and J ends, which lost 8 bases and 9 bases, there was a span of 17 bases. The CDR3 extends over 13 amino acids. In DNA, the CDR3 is TGTGCCAGTGCCTCCTCGGGGTCCTCGCCCCAGCATTTT. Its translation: CASASSGSSPQHF.

CDR3 nucleotide sequence: TGTGCCAGCAGCCTGACAGAGTACGAGCAGTACTTC. This codes for CASSLTEYEQYF. V gene TRBV28 combines with J gene TRBJ2-7; weak D call: TRBD1 (5 bases). The CDR3 contains 12 residues. V was clipped by 6 bases and J by 4 bases, with 10 bases between them. CDR1 and CDR2 (germline): MDHEN, SYDVKM.

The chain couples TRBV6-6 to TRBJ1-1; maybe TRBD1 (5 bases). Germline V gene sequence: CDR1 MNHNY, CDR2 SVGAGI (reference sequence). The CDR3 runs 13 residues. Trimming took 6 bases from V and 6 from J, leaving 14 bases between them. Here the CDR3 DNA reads TGTGCCAGCAGGGGCCGGGGGACGGCTGAAGCTTTCTTT. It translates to CASRGRGTAEAFF.

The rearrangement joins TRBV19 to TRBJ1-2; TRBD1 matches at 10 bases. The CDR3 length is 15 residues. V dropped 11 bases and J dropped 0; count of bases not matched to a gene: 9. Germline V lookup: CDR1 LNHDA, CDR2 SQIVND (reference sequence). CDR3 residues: CAGRDRGGPNYGYTF. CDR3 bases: TGTGCCGGCCGGGACAGGGGAGGTCCTAACTATGGCTACACCTTC.